This T cell receptor beta chain was profiled in a study of T cells in Graves' hyperthyroidism and ophthalmopathy. This CDR3 spans 20 amino acids. Germline values: CDR1 GTSNPN, CDR2 SVGIG (reference sequence). The V and J ends lost 3 bases and 2 bases, in that order; junction bases with no gene match: 21. Authors of the study amplified TCR beta CDR3 regions from RNA transcripts. Using the HTBI primer set, a first-round RT-PCR was run on the TCR CDR3. MiXCR, run by TCRdb on the multiplex PCR reads, gives a single entry per CDR3 protein. The repertoire consists of fewer than 750,000 distinct CDR3 sequences, with approximately 15% occurring once and the leading ten covering roughly an eighth.

V is TRBV30 and J is TRBJ2-2; TRBD1 agrees at 7 bases. This clonotype was obtained from a woman in her forties or fifties with Graves' ophthalmopathy. Material for sequencing was blood. The CDR3 nucleotides are TGTGCCTGGAGACCACGCTACCGGGACAGAAGCAGGGGTAACACCGGGGAGCTGTTTTTT. This gives the protein CAWRPRYRDRSRGNTGELFF.